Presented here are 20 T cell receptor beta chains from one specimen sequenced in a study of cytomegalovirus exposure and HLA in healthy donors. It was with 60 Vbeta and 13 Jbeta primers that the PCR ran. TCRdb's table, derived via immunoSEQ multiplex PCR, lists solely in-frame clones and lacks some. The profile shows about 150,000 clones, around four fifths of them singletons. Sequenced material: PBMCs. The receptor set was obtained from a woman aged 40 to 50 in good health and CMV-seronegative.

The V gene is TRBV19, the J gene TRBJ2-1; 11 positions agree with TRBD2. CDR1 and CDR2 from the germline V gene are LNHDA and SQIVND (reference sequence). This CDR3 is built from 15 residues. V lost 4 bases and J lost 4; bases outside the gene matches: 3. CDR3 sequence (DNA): TGTGCCAGTAGTAACCTAGCGGGGGGATACAATGAGCAGTTCTTC. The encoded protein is CASSNLAGGYNEQFF.

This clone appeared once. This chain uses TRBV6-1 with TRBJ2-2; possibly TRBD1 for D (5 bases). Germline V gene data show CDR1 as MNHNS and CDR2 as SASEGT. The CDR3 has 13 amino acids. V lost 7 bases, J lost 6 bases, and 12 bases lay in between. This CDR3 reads CASTSRASGELFF. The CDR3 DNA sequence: TGTGCCAGCACGTCCAGGGCCTCCGGGGAGCTGTTTTTT.

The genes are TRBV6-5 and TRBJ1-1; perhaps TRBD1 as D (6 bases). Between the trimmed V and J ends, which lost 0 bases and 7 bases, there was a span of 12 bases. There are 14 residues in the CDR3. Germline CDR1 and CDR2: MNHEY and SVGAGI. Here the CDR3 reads CASSYSGGAGEAFF. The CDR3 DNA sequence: TGTGCCAGCAGTTACTCTGGGGGGGCTGGTGAAGCTTTCTTT.

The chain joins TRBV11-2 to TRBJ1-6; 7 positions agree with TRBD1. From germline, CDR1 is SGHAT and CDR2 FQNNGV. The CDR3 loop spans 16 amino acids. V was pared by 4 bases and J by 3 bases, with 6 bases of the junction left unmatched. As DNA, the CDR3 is TGTGCCAGCAGCTCTCGGACAGGTGTCTATAATTCACCCCTCCACTTT. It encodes CASSSRTGVYNSPLHF.

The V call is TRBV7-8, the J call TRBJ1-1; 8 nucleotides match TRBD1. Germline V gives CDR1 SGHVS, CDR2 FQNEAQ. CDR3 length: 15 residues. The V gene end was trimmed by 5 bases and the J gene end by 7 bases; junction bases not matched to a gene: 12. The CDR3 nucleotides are TGTGCCAGCAGCCCCAACCGAGGACAGGGCCGTGAAGCTTTCTTT. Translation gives CASSPNRGQGREAFF.

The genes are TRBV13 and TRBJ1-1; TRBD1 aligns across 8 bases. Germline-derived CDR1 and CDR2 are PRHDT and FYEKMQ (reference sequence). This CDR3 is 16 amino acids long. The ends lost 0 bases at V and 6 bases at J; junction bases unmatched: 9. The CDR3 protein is CASSLGRNRGAPEAFF. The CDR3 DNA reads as TGTGCCAGCAGCTTAGGAAGGAACAGGGGGGCTCCTGAAGCTTTCTTT.

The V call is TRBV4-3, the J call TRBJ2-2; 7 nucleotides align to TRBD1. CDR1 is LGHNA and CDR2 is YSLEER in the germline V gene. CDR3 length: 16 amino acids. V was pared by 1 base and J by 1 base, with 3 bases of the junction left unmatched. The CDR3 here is CASSQGGGGNTGELFF. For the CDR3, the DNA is TGCGCCAGCAGCCAAGGAGGGGGCGGGAACACCGGGGAGCTGTTTTTT.

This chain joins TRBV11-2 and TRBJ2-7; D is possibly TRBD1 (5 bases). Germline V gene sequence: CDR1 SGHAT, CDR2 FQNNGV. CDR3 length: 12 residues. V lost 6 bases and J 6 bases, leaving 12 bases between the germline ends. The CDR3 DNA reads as TGTGCCAGCAGGAGACCTACAGGCGAGCAGTACTTC. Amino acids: CASRRPTGEQYF.

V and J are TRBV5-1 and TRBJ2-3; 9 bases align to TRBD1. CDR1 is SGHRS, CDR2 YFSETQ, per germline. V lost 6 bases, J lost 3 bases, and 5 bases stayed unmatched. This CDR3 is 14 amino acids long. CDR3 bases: TGCGCCAGCAACTCCGGGACAGGGACAGATACGCAGTATTTT. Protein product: CASNSGTGTDTQYF.

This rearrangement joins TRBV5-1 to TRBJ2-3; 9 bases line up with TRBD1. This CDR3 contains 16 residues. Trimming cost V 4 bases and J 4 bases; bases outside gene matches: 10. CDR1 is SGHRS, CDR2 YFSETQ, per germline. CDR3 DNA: TGCGCCAGCAGCGACTGGGGACAGGGTGGGGCAGATACGCAGTATTTT. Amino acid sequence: CASSDWGQGGADTQYF. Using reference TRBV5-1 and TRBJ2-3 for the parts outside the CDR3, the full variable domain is KAGVTQTPRYLIKTRGQQVTLSCSPISGHRSVSWYQQTPGQGLQFLFEYFSETQRNKGNFPGRFSGRQFSNSRSEMNVSTLELGDSALYLCASSDWGQGGADTQYFGPGTRLTVL.

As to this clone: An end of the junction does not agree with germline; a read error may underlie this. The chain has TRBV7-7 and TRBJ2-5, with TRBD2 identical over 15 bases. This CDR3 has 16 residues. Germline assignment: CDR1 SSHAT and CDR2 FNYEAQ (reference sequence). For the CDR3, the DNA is TGTGCTAGCAGCTTAGGACTAGCGGGGGGGCGAGAGACCCAGTACTTC. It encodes CASSLGLAGGRETQYF.

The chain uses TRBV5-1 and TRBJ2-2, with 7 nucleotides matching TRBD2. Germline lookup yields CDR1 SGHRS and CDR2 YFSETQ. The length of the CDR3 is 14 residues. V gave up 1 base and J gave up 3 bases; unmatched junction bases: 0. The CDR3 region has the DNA TGCGCCAGCAGCTTGCGGGGGGACACCGGGGAGCTGTTTTTT. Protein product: CASSLRGDTGELFF.

CDR3 sequence: CASTETGLATEAFF. The CDR3 nucleotides are TGTGCCAGCACCGAGACAGGGTTGGCGACTGAAGCTTTCTTT. The chain joins TRBV28 to TRBJ1-1; 7 nucleotides align to TRBD1. The J segment lost 5 bases and the V segment lost 7 bases, leaving 10 bases of the junction unmatched. CDR3 length equals 14 residues. Germline assignment: CDR1 MDHEN and CDR2 SYDVKM.

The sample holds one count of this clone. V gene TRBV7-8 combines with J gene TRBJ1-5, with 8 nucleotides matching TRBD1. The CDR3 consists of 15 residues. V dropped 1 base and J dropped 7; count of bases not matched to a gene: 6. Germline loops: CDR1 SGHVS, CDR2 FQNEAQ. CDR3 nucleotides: TGTGCCAGCAGCTTAGGGACAGGGTTAGGGCAGCCCCAGCATTTT. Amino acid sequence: CASSLGTGLGQPQHF.

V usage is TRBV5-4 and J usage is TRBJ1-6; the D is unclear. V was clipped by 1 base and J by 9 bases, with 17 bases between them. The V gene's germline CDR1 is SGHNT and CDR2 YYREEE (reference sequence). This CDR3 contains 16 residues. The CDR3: CASSLLGLGALSPLHF. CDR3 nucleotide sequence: TGTGCCAGCAGCTTGTTAGGGCTGGGAGCCCTTTCACCCCTCCACTTT. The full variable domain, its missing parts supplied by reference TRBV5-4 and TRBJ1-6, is ETGVTQSPTHLIKTRGQQVTLRCSSQSGHNTVSWYQQALGQGPQFIFQYYREEENGRGNFPPRFSGLQFPNYSSELNVNALELDDSALYLCASSLLGLGALSPLHFGNGTRLTVT.

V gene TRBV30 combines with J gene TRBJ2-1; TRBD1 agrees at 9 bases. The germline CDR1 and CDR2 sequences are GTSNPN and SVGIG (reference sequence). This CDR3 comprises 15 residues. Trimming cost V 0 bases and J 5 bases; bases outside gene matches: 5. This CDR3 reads CAWSVRRTGDNEQFF. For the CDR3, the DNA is TGTGCCTGGAGTGTACGCAGGACAGGGGACAATGAGCAGTTCTTC.

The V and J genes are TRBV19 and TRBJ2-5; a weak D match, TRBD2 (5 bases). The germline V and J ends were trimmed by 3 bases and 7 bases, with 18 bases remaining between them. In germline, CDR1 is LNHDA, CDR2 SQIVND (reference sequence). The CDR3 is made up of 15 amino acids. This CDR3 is CASSIRGGNKMTQYF. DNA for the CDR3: TGTGCCAGTAGTATTCGCGGAGGAAACAAGATGACCCAGTACTTC.

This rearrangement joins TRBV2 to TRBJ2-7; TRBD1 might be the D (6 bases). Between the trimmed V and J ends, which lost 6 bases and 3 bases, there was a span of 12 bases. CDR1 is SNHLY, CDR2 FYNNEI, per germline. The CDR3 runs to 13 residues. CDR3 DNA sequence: TGTGCCAGCAGCGCGACAGGCAACTACGAGCAGTACTTC. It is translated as CASSATGNYEQYF.

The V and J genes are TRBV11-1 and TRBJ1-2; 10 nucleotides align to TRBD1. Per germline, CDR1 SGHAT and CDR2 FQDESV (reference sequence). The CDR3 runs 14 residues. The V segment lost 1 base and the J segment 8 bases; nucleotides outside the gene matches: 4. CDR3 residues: CASSLGQGAHGYTF. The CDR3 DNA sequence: TGTGCCAGCAGCTTAGGACAGGGGGCGCACGGCTACACCTTC.

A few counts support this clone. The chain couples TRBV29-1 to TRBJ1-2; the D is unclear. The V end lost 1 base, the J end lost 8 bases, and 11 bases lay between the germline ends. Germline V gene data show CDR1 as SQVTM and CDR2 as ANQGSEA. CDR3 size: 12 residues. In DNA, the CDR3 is TGCAGCGTTGAAGTTTCCGTGCGGGGCTACACCTTC. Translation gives CSVEVSVRGYTF. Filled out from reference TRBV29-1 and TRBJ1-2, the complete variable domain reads SAVISQKPSRDICQRGTSLTIQCQVDSQVTMMFWYRQQPGQSLTLIATANQGSEATYESGFVIDKFPISRPNLTFSTLTVSNMSPEDSSIYLCSVEVSVRGYTFGSGTRLTVV.